These T cell receptor beta chains were read from a single sample in a study of T cells in Graves' hyperthyroidism and ophthalmopathy. A single record per CDR3 protein comes from TCRdb applying MiXCR to the multiplex PCR reads. The profile covers 450,000 to 650,000 distinct CDR3 sequences, with under 25% appearing a single time and about 30% taken by the ten largest. The specimen sequenced was blood. The receptors come from a man in his late teens or twenties with Graves' hyperthyroidism. The CDR3 runs from the conserved cysteine through the conserved F or W.

V gene	CDR3 protein
TRBV6-2/TRBV6-3	CASSFPRAGVYEQYF
TRBV2	CASKRGQGTHEQYF
TRBV12-3/TRBV12-4	CASSGGTARKYF
TRBV11-2	CASSLIVYKQGWYEQYF
TRBV6-1	CASSAATGGGYEQYF
TRBV20-1	CSASGETQYF
TRBV24-1	CATSEQNQPQHF
TRBV11-2	CASSQQWAEGPQHF
TRBV20-1	CSASSRGDVYGYTF
TRBV9	CASSAISEGTEAFF
TRBV7-2	CASSIRDRARAFF